This is a list of T cell receptor beta chains from one sample in a study of shared clonotypes between healthy human individuals. Assay used: immunoSEQ multiplex PCR; TCRdb lists only in-frame clones, some missing. Of about 460,000 clones in the sample, about 74% were seen once. The specimen was PBMCs. All receptors derive from a woman between 40 and 50 years old in good health. Some clones in this sample may be carry-over from other donors' samples. CDR3s include the opening cysteine and the closing phenylalanine or tryptophan. Each record gives: V gene, clone size, D gene, J gene, CDR3 DNA, CDR3 protein. The D gene is left open where the match is weak. The size entry is marked missing in some rows and otherwise reads once, few, many or a size class.

v_call: TRBV10-3
clone_size: few
d_call: .
j_call: TRBJ1-1
cdr3_nt: TGTGCCATCAGTGGCCCCCAGAACACTGAAGCTTTCTTT
cdr3_aa: CAISGPQNTEAFF

v_call: TRBV19
clone_size: once
d_call: .
j_call: TRBJ2-2
cdr3_nt: TGTGCCAGCGGAGGGGCGGCCGGGGAGCTGTTTTTT
cdr3_aa: CASGGAAGELFF

v_call: TRBV30
clone_size: .
d_call: TRBD2
j_call: TRBJ2-7
cdr3_nt: TGTGCCTGGAGTCATCTGCGGGAGGGGGCCTACGAGCAGTACTTC
cdr3_aa: CAWSHLREGAYEQYF

v_call: TRBV6-6
clone_size: .
d_call: TRBD1
j_call: TRBJ1-1
cdr3_nt: TGTGCCAGCAGTTGGGGACAGGGCACCACTGAAGCTTTCTTT
cdr3_aa: CASSWGQGTTEAFF

v_call: TRBV9
clone_size: .
d_call: TRBD2
j_call: TRBJ2-7
cdr3_nt: TGTGCCAGCAGCGTAGCTAGCGGGAGGGGCTACGAGCAGTACTTC
cdr3_aa: CASSVASGRGYEQYF

v_call: TRBV9
clone_size: .
d_call: .
j_call: TRBJ1-1
cdr3_nt: TGTGCCAGCAGCGACCCTACGGGACTCCCCCCCGAAGCTTTCTTT
cdr3_aa: CASSDPTGLPPEAFF

v_call: TRBV27
clone_size: .
d_call: .
j_call: TRBJ1-2
cdr3_nt: TGTGCCAGCAGTTTTTGGGGGGCGGGAGGCTACACCTTC
cdr3_aa: CASSFWGAGGYTF

v_call: TRBV29-1
clone_size: .
d_call: TRBD2
j_call: TRBJ2-1
cdr3_nt: TGCAGCGTTACAACGGGACTAGCGTATTATTACAATGAGCAGTTCTTC
cdr3_aa: CSVTTGLAYYYNEQFF

v_call: TRBV7-3
clone_size: few
d_call: TRBD2
j_call: TRBJ2-1
cdr3_nt: TGTGCCAGCAGGTCTAGCGGGAGGCTTCATCCTTACAATGAGCAGTTCTTC
cdr3_aa: CASRSSGRLHPYNEQFF

v_call: TRBV5-4
clone_size: many
d_call: .
j_call: TRBJ2-7
cdr3_nt: TGTGCCAGCAGCTTGGGCTCGGATGCCTACGAGCAGTACTTC
cdr3_aa: CASSLGSDAYEQYF

v_call: TRBV7-9
clone_size: .
d_call: TRBD1
j_call: TRBJ1-5
cdr3_nt: TGTGCCAGCAGCGGGCAGGGGGCTAGCAATCAGCCCCAGCATTTT
cdr3_aa: CASSGQGASNQPQHF

v_call: TRBV6-5
clone_size: .
d_call: TRBD2
j_call: TRBJ2-7
cdr3_nt: TGTGCCAGCACCCGGCTAGCGGGAGGGTACGAGCAGTACTTC
cdr3_aa: CASTRLAGGYEQYF

v_call: TRBV29-1
clone_size: .
d_call: TRBD2
j_call: TRBJ2-1
cdr3_nt: TGCAGCGTGGAGCCCGGGACTAGCGGGGACAATGAGCAGTTCTTC
cdr3_aa: CSVEPGTSGDNEQFF

v_call: TRBV2
clone_size: once
d_call: TRBD2
j_call: TRBJ2-5
cdr3_nt: TGTGCCAGCAGCCCAGCGGGAGGGCAAGAGACCCAGTACTTC
cdr3_aa: CASSPAGGQETQYF

v_call: TRBV5-1
clone_size: .
d_call: TRBD2
j_call: TRBJ2-7
cdr3_nt: TGCGCCAGCAGCTTGGCGGGAGGGTCCTACGAGCAGTACTTC
cdr3_aa: CASSLAGGSYEQYF

v_call: TRBV6-8
clone_size: .
d_call: .
j_call: TRBJ2-1
cdr3_nt: TGTGCCAGCAGCCCAAGGGGGATCGATAGGCGGGAGTACCGTGAGCAGTTCTTC
cdr3_aa: CASSPRGIDRREYREQFF

v_call: TRBV7-2
clone_size: few
d_call: .
j_call: TRBJ2-7
cdr3_nt: TGTGCCAGCAGCTTAGGACCCGAGGTCTACGAGCAGTACTTC
cdr3_aa: CASSLGPEVYEQYF

v_call: TRBV9
clone_size: .
d_call: .
j_call: TRBJ2-5
cdr3_nt: TGTGCCAGCAGCGTTCTCGGGGCGCCCCAAGAGACCCAGTACTTC
cdr3_aa: CASSVLGAPQETQYF

v_call: TRBV2
clone_size: .
d_call: .
j_call: TRBJ1-5
cdr3_nt: TGTGCCAGCAGTGAAGGGGCTGGTCAGCCCCAGCATTTT
cdr3_aa: CASSEGAGQPQHF

v_call: TRBV25-1
clone_size: .
d_call: .
j_call: TRBJ2-7
cdr3_nt: TGTGCCAGCAGTGGGGGGGGCTCTGCCACATACGAGCAGTACTTC
cdr3_aa: CASSGGGSATYEQYF

v_call: TRBV18
clone_size: many
d_call: .
j_call: TRBJ2-2
cdr3_nt: TGTGCCAGCTCACCCGGACGAACCGGGGAGCTGTTTTTT
cdr3_aa: CASSPGRTGELFF

v_call: TRBV5-5
clone_size: .
d_call: TRBD2
j_call: TRBJ2-2
cdr3_nt: TGTGCCAGCAGCCCGACTAGCGGGAGGCACACCGGGGAGCTGTTTTTT
cdr3_aa: CASSPTSGRHTGELFF

v_call: TRBV15
clone_size: .
d_call: .
j_call: TRBJ1-5
cdr3_nt: TGTGCCACCAGCAGAGATTTGACGGGCGATCAGCCCCAGCATTTT
cdr3_aa: CATSRDLTGDQPQHF

v_call: TRBV2
clone_size: .
d_call: .
j_call: TRBJ2-1
cdr3_nt: TGTGCCAGCAGCCAGGGTTCCCGTGAGCAGTTCTTC
cdr3_aa: CASSQGSREQFF

v_call: TRBV28
clone_size: .
d_call: .
j_call: TRBJ1-4
cdr3_nt: TGTGCCAGCAGTTTCACAGGGACAACTAATGAAAAACTGTTTTTT
cdr3_aa: CASSFTGTTNEKLFF

v_call: TRBV7-3
clone_size: .
d_call: TRBD2
j_call: TRBJ2-3
cdr3_nt: TGTGCCAGCAGTCCCCTAGCGGCTAGCACAGATACGCAGTATTTT
cdr3_aa: CASSPLAASTDTQYF

v_call: TRBV4-2
clone_size: .
d_call: .
j_call: TRBJ2-1
cdr3_nt: TGTGCCAGCAGCCAAGGTATCGATGAGCAGTTCTTC
cdr3_aa: CASSQGIDEQFF

v_call: TRBV2
clone_size: many
d_call: TRBD1
j_call: TRBJ2-7
cdr3_nt: TGTGCCAGCAGTCGGGACAGGGGCGGCGAGCAGTACTTC
cdr3_aa: CASSRDRGGEQYF

v_call: TRBV9
clone_size: once
d_call: .
j_call: TRBJ2-7
cdr3_nt: TGTGCCAGCAGCTTCGGGACGGAGTCCTACGAGCAGTACTTC
cdr3_aa: CASSFGTESYEQYF